The T cell receptor (beta chain) described here comes from a study of regulatory T cells in long-lasting Graves disease (dated by TCRdb to the early 2020s). Concerning the study at large: Antithyroid drugs had been taken for less than 3 months by newly diagnosed Graves' disease patients. The study was conducted in China and was registered as a clinical trial. TCR sequencing covered approximately 13 persistent and around 20 newly diagnosed Graves' disease patients, 33 samples in total. This study used TCR sequencing and RNA sequencing of peripheral blood to compare persistent Graves' disease patients against newly diagnosed Graves' disease patients. Overall study outcomes, separate from this receptor: Sequencing and analysis were limited to the TCR beta chain. As a limitation, the authors acknowledged that the small sample size may reduce accuracy. Persistent Graves' disease patients showed lower TCR Shannon entropy and fewer highly expanded clones than newly diagnosed patients, suggesting clonal expansion. Peripheral blood alone was examined, since thyroid tissue, which constituted the primary lesion, could not be accessed. A larger number of public clonotypes was shared among persistent patients (fewer than 3,000) than among newly diagnosed patients (around 970). TRBV28, TRBJ1-2 and TRBJ2-5 were preferentially used in persistent disease, while TRBV20-1 and TRBJ2-1 were favored in newly diagnosed disease.

Libraries were constructed by multiplex PCR. The reads were generated on an Illumina HiSeq 4000. CDR3 regions were amplified by Arm-PCR with iRepertoire HTBI primers to construct TCR beta libraries. Before sequencing, the PCR products underwent gel purification. The authors processed their data as follows. Across samples, some 62 TRBV and 14 TRBJ segments were identified and used for gene usage analysis of CDR3 amino acid clonotypes. COPE and FqMerger were used to merge the filtered high-quality paired reads into contigs. Contigs were aligned with BLAST to IMGT TRBV, TRBD and TRBJ reference genes, and CDR3 was defined per IMGT. Clonotypes above 0.1% frequency were classified as highly expanded clones. Repertoire diversity was measured by Shannon entropy, and V-J evenness by the Gini coefficient. A clonotype was considered public if more than one individual shared it. In TCRdb, the public reads were trimmed at Q25 with fastp and aligned with MiXCR, with productive beta chains retained. Every CDR3 protein is listed once, alongside the most common genes and DNA of its rows. The V and J calls come from TCRdb's annotation, not from the publication. This sample is represented by hundreds of thousands of distinct CDR3 sequences; over 15% of them were singletons. The ten largest clones represent around 10% of the sample.

What the time point label conveys for this sample: newly diagnosed GD, antithyroid drugs for less than 3 months. For both TCR sequencing and RNA sequencing, RNA was extracted from PBMCs using TRIzol. The diagnosis of Graves' disease followed American Thyroid Association guidelines. Recruitment of patients was carried out at an endocrinology department in Xi'an, China. From each patient, around 9.3 milliliters of peripheral blood was collected into an EDTA anticoagulant tube. Ficoll Paque Plus density gradient separation was used to isolate PBMCs, and no additional T cell sorting was done. An Agilent 2100 Bioanalyzer and agarose gel were used to assess RNA quality, and a NanoDrop 2000 was used to measure RNA concentration. Only a few counts were recorded for this clonotype. This receptor's antigen is unknown. Per-base qualities were not stored, and no clone one base away is much larger. CDR1 and CDR2 are read off the germline V gene as SNHLY and FYNNEI. Trimming takes 4 bases from V and 10 bases from J, and the germline ends sit 7 bases apart. The CDR3 contains 10 residues, cysteine and phenylalanine counted. The read is trimmed to its CDR3 DNA, 30 bases read in frame from base 1.

A further study also used this sample, focusing on T cells in Graves' hyperthyroidism and ophthalmopathy. As the second publication notes: Graves' hyperthyroidism was defined as stable when no progression to ophthalmopathy occurred over 18 months of follow-up. The hyperthyroidism patients were between 18 and 65 years old and newly diagnosed, with a disease duration of less than 2 months. Any patient with an uncontrolled infection, another autoimmune disease, pregnancy or lactation was excluded. Diagnoses were based on clinical symptoms, serum thyroxine and TRAb, thyroid ultrasound and orbital computed tomography. The TCR CDR3 was subjected to a first round of RT-PCR using the HTBI primer set and the Qiagen OneStep RT-PCR kit. Most expanded thyroid clonotypes (frequency above 0.001) were also detected in blood, a finding suggesting that blood repertoires may reflect thyroid immune responses. Ophthalmopathy was separated from stable hyperthyroidism by a 13 V-J signature model, with about 88% sensitivity and around 81% specificity obtained in cross-validation and 80%/75% obtained in testing. In validation, the model predicted progression to ophthalmopathy with roughly 66% sensitivity and around 72% specificity, a median of around six months before onset. To identify TCR V-J signatures that set the groups apart, the researchers used a discovery cohort of 95 to 100 patients, made up of under 50 with Graves' ophthalmopathy and about 60 with stable Graves' hyperthyroidism. Prospective prediction of ophthalmopathy was tested in an independent validation cohort consisting of some 20 hyperthyroidism patients and approximately 16 patients who later progressed to ophthalmopathy. The 95 to 100 discovery patients were randomly divided into training and test sets at a 7:3 ratio. Thyroid tissue and blood T-cell repertoires from about 6 Graves' hyperthyroidism patients were also compared in the study. After sampling, hyperthyroidism patients received methimazole starting at 30 mg daily, and ophthalmopathy patients received high-dose intravenous methylprednisolone. A second multiplex PCR round built the libraries, followed by size selection and purification. Sequencing of the libraries was done on an Illumina HiSeq2000 using paired-end 100 bp reads. SOAPnuke was used to process the raw data, with reads discarded if the reads contained adapters or uncalled bases, had a mean Phred below 15, or lacked an exact constant-primer or identifier match. COPE v1.2.5 was used to merge high-quality paired reads, and clonotypes were defined as unique nucleotide sequences. Clonotypes were aligned to IMGT TRBV, TRBD and TRBJ reference segments using MiTCR v1.1. Only V-J combinations with frequency above 0.0001, covering roughly 99% of repertoires, were analysed. The TCS score was defined as F50 (clonal expansion) divided by E x V (chaos), with BLOSUM62-based TCRdist calculated between CDR3 peptides within each V-J. Welch's t-statistics and random forest reduced fewer than 600 V-J features to 13, which were used in a naive Bayes classifier (R e1071). Sample size was not statistically predetermined, and investigators were not blinded to group allocation. The paper reports TCR Vbeta CDR3 sequencing of over 120 peripheral blood samples: some 44 ophthalmopathy, under 80 hyperthyroidism and around 17 progressor patients.

The specimen comprised peripheral blood mononuclear cells (PBMCs), sampled at new diagnosis, from a patient treated with antithyroid drugs. This clonotype was sampled from a woman in her twenties or thirties with Graves disease. Donor details come from another sample of the same person, matched by shared clones. The chain uses TRBV2 and TRBJ1-1; there is no confident call for the D gene. Here the CDR3 is given as CASSVVGAFF. The bases are TGTGCCAGCAGTGTCGTTGGAGCTTTCTTT. With the rest looked up from the reference TRBV2 and TRBJ1-1 genes rather than sequenced, the full variable domain is EPEVTQTPSHQVTQMGQEVILRCVPISNHLYFYWYRQILGQKVEFLVSFYNNEISEKSEIFDDQFSVERPDGSNFTLKIRSTKLEDSAMYFCASSVVGAFFGQGTRLTVV.